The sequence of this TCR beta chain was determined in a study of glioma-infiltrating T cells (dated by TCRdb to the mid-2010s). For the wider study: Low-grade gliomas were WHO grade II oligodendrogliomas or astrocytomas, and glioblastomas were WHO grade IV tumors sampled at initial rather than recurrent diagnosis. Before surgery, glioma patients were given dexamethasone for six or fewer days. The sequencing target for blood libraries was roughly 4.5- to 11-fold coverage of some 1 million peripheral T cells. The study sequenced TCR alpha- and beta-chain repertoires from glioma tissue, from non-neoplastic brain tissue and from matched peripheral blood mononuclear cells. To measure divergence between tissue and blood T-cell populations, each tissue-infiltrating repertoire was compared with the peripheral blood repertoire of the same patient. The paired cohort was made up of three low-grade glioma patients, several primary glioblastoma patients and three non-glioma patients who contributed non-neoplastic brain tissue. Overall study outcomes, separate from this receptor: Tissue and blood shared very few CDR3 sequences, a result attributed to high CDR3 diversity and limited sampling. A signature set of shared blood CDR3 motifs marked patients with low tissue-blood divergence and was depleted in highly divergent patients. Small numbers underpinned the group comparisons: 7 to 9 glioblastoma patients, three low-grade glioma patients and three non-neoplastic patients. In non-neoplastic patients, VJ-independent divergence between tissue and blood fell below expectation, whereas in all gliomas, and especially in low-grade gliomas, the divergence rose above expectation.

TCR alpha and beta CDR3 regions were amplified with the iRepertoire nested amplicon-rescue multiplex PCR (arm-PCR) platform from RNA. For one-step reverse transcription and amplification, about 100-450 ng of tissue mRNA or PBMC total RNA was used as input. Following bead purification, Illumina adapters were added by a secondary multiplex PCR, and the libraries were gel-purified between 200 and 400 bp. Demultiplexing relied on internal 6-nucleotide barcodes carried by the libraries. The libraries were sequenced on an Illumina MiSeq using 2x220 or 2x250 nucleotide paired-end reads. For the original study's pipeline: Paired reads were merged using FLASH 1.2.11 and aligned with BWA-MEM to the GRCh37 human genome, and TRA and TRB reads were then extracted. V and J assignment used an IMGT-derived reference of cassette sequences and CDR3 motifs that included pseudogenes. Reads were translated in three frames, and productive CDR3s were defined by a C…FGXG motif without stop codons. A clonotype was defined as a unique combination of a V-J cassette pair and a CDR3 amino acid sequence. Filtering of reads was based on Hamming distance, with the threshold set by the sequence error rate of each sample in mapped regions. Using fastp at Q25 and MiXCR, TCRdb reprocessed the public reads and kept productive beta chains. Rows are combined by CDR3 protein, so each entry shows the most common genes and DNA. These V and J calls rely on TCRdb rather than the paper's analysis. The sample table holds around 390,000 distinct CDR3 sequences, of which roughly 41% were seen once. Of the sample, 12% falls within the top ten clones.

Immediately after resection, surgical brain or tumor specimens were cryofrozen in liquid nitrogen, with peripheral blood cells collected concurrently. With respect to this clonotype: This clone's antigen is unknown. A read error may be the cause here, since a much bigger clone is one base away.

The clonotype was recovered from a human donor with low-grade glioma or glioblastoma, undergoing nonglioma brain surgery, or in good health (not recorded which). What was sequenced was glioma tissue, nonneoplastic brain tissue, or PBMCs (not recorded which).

The nucleotides read TGTGCCATCAGTGAAGACGACAGGCGGAATGGCTACACCTTC. Translated, this is CAISEDDRRNGYTF. Here the chain combines TRBV10-3 and TRBJ1-2; a tentative D call is TRBD1 (6 bases match). The CDR3 runs 14 residues from the cysteine to the phenylalanine. Only the CDR3 portion is preserved as DNA: 42 bases, with reading frame beginning at the first base. In the germline V gene, CDR1 corresponds to ENHRY and CDR2 to SYGVKD. Trimming removed 3 bases from V and 6 bases from J, leaving 14 bases between the germline ends.